This T cell receptor beta chain stems from a study of early T cells in non-severe SARS-CoV-2 infection. Background on the study: Unsorted whole blood bulk RNA was sequenced, with unpaired chains.

The CDR3 has 14 residues. V lost 3 bases and J lost 7, with 13 bases in between. CDR1 is SGHTA and CDR2 is FQGTGA in the germline V gene. Unique molecular identifiers were added to individual cDNA molecules. MiXCR, run by TCRdb on the 5' RACE reads, gives a single entry per CDR3 protein. The table lists 57,000 or so distinct CDR3 sequences, about 12% of them singletons. Study-wide points: Anti-spike CD8 responses were favored by VDJdb matching, which missed private and CD4 specificities.

In regard to this clonotype: Its cognate antigen is unknown.

Sequencing was performed on whole blood. The TCR comes from an adult who was a healthcare worker with PCR-confirmed SARS-CoV-2 infection or an uninfected control (not recorded which). The V gene is TRBV7-3, the J gene TRBJ2-1, with D tentatively TRBD1 or TRBD2 (7 bases each). The CDR3 reads CASSFQGGRNEQFF. The CDR3 coding sequence is TGTGCCAGCAGCTTTCAGGGGGGGCGGAATGAGCAGTTCTTC.